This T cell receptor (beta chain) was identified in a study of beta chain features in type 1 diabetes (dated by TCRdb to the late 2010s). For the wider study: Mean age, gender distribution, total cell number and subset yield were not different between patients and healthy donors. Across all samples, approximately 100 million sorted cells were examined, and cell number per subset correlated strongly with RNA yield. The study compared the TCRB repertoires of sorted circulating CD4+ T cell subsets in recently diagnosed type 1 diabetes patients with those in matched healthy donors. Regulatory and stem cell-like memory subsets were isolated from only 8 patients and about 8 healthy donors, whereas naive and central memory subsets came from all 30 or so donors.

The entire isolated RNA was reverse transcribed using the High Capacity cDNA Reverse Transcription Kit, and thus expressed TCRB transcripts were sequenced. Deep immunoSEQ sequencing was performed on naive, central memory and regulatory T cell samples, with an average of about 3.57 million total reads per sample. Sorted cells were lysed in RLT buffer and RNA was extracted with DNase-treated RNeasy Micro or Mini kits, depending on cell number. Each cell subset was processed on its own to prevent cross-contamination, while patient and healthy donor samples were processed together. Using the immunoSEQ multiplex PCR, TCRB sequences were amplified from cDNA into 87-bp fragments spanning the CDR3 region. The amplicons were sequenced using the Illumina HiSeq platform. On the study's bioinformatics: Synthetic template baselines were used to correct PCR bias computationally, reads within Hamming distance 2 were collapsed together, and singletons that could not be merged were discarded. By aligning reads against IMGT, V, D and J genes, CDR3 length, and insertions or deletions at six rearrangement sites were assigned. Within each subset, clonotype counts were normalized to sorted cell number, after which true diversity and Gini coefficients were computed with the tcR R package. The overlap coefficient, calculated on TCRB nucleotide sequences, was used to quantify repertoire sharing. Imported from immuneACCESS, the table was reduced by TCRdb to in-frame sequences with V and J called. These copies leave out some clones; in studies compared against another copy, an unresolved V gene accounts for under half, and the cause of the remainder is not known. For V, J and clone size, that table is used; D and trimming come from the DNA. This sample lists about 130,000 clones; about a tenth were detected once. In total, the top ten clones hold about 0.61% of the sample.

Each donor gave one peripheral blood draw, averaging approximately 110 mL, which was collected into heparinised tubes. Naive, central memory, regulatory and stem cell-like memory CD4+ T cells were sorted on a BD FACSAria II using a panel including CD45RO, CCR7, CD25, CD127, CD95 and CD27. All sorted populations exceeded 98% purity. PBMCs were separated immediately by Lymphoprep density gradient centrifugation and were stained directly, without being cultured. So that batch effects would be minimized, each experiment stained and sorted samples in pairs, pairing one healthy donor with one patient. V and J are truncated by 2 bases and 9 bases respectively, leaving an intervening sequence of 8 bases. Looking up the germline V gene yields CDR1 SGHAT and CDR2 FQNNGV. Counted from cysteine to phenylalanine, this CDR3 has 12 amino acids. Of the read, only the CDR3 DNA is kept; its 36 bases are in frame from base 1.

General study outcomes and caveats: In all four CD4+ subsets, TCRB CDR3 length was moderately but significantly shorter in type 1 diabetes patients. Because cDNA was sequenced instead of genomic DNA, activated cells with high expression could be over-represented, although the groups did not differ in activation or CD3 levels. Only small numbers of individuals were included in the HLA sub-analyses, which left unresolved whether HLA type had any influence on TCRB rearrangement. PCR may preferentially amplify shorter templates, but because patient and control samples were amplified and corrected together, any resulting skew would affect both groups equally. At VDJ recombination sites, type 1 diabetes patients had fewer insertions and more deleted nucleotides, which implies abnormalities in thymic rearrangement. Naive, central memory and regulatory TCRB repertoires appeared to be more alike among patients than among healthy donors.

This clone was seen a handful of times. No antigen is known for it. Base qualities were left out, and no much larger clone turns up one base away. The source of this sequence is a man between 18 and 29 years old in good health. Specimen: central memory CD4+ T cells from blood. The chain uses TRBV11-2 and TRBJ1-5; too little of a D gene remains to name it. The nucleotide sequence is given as TGTGCCAGCAGCTTAAATTCAGGGCCCCAGCATTTT. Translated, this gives CASSLNSGPQHF.